This T cell receptor (beta chain) was profiled in a study of shared clonotypes between healthy human individuals. CDR1 is MNHEY, CDR2 SMNVEV, per germline (reference sequence). The CDR3 runs 15 residues. V was pared by 8 bases and J by 1 base, with 17 bases between. The naive CD8 subset, CD45RO-negative cells positively selected for CCR7, excluded terminally differentiated effector memory CD45RA+ cells. Replicate PCRs for sorted subsets used about 200 ng DNA; this equaled 25,000 to 35,000 T cell genomes. Measured with immunoSEQ multiplex PCR; TCRdb has only the in-frame clones, and not every one. The table lists around 2.1 million clones, about 92% of them singletons. This clone showed up just once.

This chain joins TRBV27 and TRBJ1-2, with D perhaps TRBD1 (5 bases). This clonotype originated in a man aged 18 to 35 in good health. Some clones in this sample may be carry-over from other donors' samples. The sample comprised naive CD8+ T cells from PBMCs. CDR3 sequence reads: CASGPRGPYNYGYTF. The CDR3 DNA reads as TGTGCCAGCGGCCCGAGGGGACCTTATAACTATGGCTACACCTTC.